This entry lists 11 T cell receptor beta chains sequenced from one sample in a study of OX40 agonist ivuxolimab in advanced cancers. The repertoire was sequenced with immunoSEQ multiplex PCR; TCRdb's copy has only in-frame clones and lacks some. In the table there are 15,000 to 20,000 clones, 80% to 90% of which are singletons. Sequenced material: CD4+ or CD8+ T cells sorted from blood, taken in a trial of the OX40 agonist ivuxolimab. These receptors were obtained from an adult with an advanced solid tumor such as melanoma, head and neck, liver or kidney cancer.

This clone has just one count. The chain combines TRBV5-6 with TRBJ2-7; D unresolved. This CDR3 spans 14 amino acids. CDR1 is SGHDT and CDR2 is YYEEEE in the germline V gene. V was trimmed by 1 base and J by 6 bases, leaving 14 bases between them. In DNA, the CDR3 is TGTGCCAGCAGCTTGTACCAGCGTGGTCTCGAGCAGTACTTC. Its protein is CASSLYQRGLEQYF. Full variable domain (remainder filled in from reference TRBV5-6 and TRBJ2-7): DAGVTQSPTHLIKTRGQQVTLRCSPKSGHDTVSWYQQALGQGPQFIFQYYEEEERQRGNFPDRFSGHQFPNYSSELNVNALLLGDSALYLCASSLYQRGLEQYFGPGTRLTVT.

This clone was picked up a small number of times. The chain couples TRBV27 to TRBJ2-1; 12 bases align to TRBD2. CDR3 length: 15 amino acids. Germline-derived CDR1 and CDR2 are MNHEY and SMNVEV (reference sequence). After removal of 3 bases from V and 10 bases from J, the junction contained 7 bases not matched to a gene. The CDR3 nucleotides read TGTGCCAGCAGTTTGGGCGGACTAGCGGGAAGCGAGCAGTTCTTC. As protein: CASSLGGLAGSEQFF.

This chain links TRBV7-3 with TRBJ2-7; possibly TRBD2 for D (7 bases). Trimming removed 5 bases at V and 1 base at J, with 15 bases between. CDR1 SGHTA and CDR2 FQGTGA come from the germline V gene. The CDR3 is 15 amino acids. CDR3 sequence: CASSTRGGESYEQYF. The CDR3 bases are TGTGCCAGCAGCACGAGAGGGGGGGAATCCTACGAGCAGTACTTC. Full variable domain (outside the CDR3, taken from reference TRBV7-3 and TRBJ2-7): GAGVSQTPSNKVTEKGKYVELRCDPISGHTALYWYRQSLGQGPEFLIYFQGTGAADDSGLPNDRFFAVRPEGSVSTLKIQRTERGDSAVYLCASSTRGGESYEQYFGPGTRLTVT.

The rearrangement links TRBV7-8 to TRBJ2-3; 8 bases line up with TRBD2. The junction had 15 bases not matched to a gene; V was cut back by 4 bases and J by 9 bases. Germline V gives CDR1 SGHVS, CDR2 FQNEAQ. The CDR3 is made up of 16 amino acids. The CDR3 bases are TGTGCCAGCAGCTCACAGGGCCCCGGGACTAGTATAACGCAGTATTTT. It codes for CASSSQGPGTSITQYF.

The J gene is TRBJ1-1, the V gene TRBV11-3; D gene uncertain. V lost 4 bases and J 1 base, leaving 7 bases between the germline ends. The germline gives CDR1 SGHNT, CDR2 YENEEA. The CDR3 has 13 residues. CDR3: CASSSRENTEAFF. The CDR3 DNA is TGTGCCAGCAGCTCAAGAGAGAACACTGAAGCTTTCTTT.

The chain joins TRBV7-9 to TRBJ2-7, with 7 nucleotides matching TRBD1. The germline V gene has CDR1 SEHNR and CDR2 FQNEAQ (reference sequence). The CDR3 is 12 residues long. The junction had 4 bases not matched to a gene; V was cut back by 6 bases and J by 5 bases. The CDR3 DNA sequence: TGTGCCAGCAGGACAGGGTCCGACGAGCAGTACTTC. It encodes CASRTGSDEQYF.

This chain connects TRBV6-5 to TRBJ1-1; D unresolved. CDR1 MNHEY and CDR2 SVGAGI come from the germline V gene. V dropped 5 bases and J dropped 4 bases, with 17 bases sitting between them. The CDR3 spans 15 residues. The CDR3 DNA sequence: TGTGCCAGCAGTCCAGAGGCAGGCGTGATCACTGAAGCTTTCTTT. This encodes CASSPEAGVITEAFF.

The chain has TRBV5-6 and TRBJ2-7, with 8 bases aligning to TRBD2. Per germline, CDR1 SGHDT and CDR2 YYEEEE. Trimming at V came to 2 bases and at J to 3 bases, leaving 4 bases not matched to a gene. The CDR3 runs to 14 residues. This CDR3 is CASSFSGTSYEQYF. Here the CDR3 DNA reads TGTGCCAGCAGCTTTTCCGGGACTAGCTACGAGCAGTACTTC.

A word on this clone: Relative to the germline gene, one junction end is altered; a read error may explain this. The genes are TRBV5-1 and TRBJ2-7; 7 bases line up with TRBD2. This CDR3 has 14 amino acids. The germline CDR1 and CDR2 sequences are SGHRS and YFSETQ. The CDR3 is CATSYTSASYEQYF. CDR3 in DNA: TGCGCCACCAGCTATACTAGCGCTTCCTACGAGCAGTACTTC.

The rearrangement joins TRBV6-5 to TRBJ2-7; D may be TRBD2 (7 bases). The germline V and J ends were trimmed by 8 bases and 2 bases, with 10 bases remaining between them. The CDR3 spans 12 residues. CDR1 is MNHEY and CDR2 is SVGAGI in the germline V gene. CDR3 loop: CASGEGAYEQYF. Here the CDR3 DNA reads TGTGCCAGCGGGGAGGGGGCCTACGAGCAGTACTTC.

This clone came up once. The rearrangement joins TRBV5-8 to TRBJ1-5; D is perhaps TRBD1 (6 bases). The germline V and J ends were trimmed by 4 bases and 7 bases, with 12 bases remaining between them. CDR3 size: 13 residues. Germline V gives CDR1 SGHTS, CDR2 YDEGEE. CDR3 nucleotide sequence: TGTGCCAGCAGCCGAAGGGGGGCGCAGCCCCAGCATTTT. This encodes CASSRRGAQPQHF.